A single sample is the source of the 5 T cell receptor beta chains below, sequenced in a study of OX40 agonist ivuxolimab in advanced cancers. The repertoire was sequenced with immunoSEQ multiplex PCR; TCRdb's copy has only in-frame clones and lacks some. Among about 17,000 clones listed, roughly 83% were seen once. The sequenced sample was CD4+ or CD8+ T cells sorted from blood, obtained in a trial of the OX40 agonist ivuxolimab. Source of these receptors: an adult with an advanced solid tumor such as melanoma, head and neck, liver or kidney cancer.

The chain uses TRBV7-9 and TRBJ2-1; no definite D call. Looked up from germline, CDR1 is SEHNR and CDR2 is FQNEAQ (reference sequence). The CDR3 is 12 amino acids. V lost 1 base, J lost 8 bases, and 6 bases lay in between. Written as DNA, the CDR3 is TGTGCCAGCAGCTTAGTAGAATATGAGCAGTTCTTC. Its protein is CASSLVEYEQFF.

This clone was recorded once. This chain links TRBV7-9 with TRBJ2-3; 7 bases agree with TRBD1. The CDR3 is 12 amino acids. Germline CDR1 is SEHNR and CDR2 is FQNEAQ (reference sequence). V shed 6 bases, J shed 5 bases, and the junction held 2 bases outside the gene matches. The CDR3 DNA reads as TGTGCCAGCAGGGGACAGCAAGATACGCAGTATTTT. This sequence encodes CASRGQQDTQYF. Filled out from reference TRBV7-9 and TRBJ2-3, the complete variable domain reads DTGVSQNPRHKITKRGQNVTFRCDPISEHNRLYWYRQTLGQGPEFLTYFQNEAQLEKSRLLSDRFSAERPKGSFSTLEIQRTEQGDSAMYLCASRGQQDTQYFGPGTRLTVL.

The chain couples TRBV7-6 to TRBJ2-1; 9 bases line up with TRBD2. The CDR3 sequence is 14 residues long. CDR1 is SGHVS, CDR2 FNYEAQ, per germline. J lost 15 bases, V lost 1 base, and 10 bases had no gene match. The CDR3 loop reads CASSLVFAGGPRFF. CDR3 nucleotide sequence: TGTGCCAGCAGCTTAGTGTTTGCGGGGGGGCCCCGGTTCTTC.

The CDR3 sequence is CASSFQVNEKLFF. DNA for the CDR3: TGCGCCAGCAGCTTTCAAGTTAATGAAAAACTGTTTTTT. The chain recombines TRBV5-1 with TRBJ1-4, with D unclear. The CDR3 has 13 amino acids. Between the trimmed V and J ends, which lost 2 bases and 4 bases, there was a span of 6 bases. In germline, CDR1 is SGHRS, CDR2 YFSETQ.

This clone was recorded once. An end of the junction differs from the germline gene, which may be a read error. This sequence joins TRBV10-3 and TRBJ2-7; TRBD1 aligns across 10 bases. Germline-derived CDR1 and CDR2 are ENHRY and SYGVKD. The CDR3 totals 16 residues. The CDR3 bases are TGTGCCAGCAGTTCAAGACCGGGACAGGGGCACATCGAGCAGTACTTC. Amino acids: CASSSRPGQGHIEQYF.